One and the same sample provided the 15 T cell receptor beta chains below, sequenced in a study of technical replicates of blood from a handful of donors. The method was immunoSEQ multiplex PCR; TCRdb's version includes in-frame clones alone and lacks a portion of them. The sample holds about 66,000 clones, roughly 92% seen once. Sequencing input: T cells isolated from PBMCs. These receptors came from a human donor in good health.

The chain is built from TRBV4-1 and TRBJ2-2, with a tentative D call TRBD2 (6 bases). CDR1 is MGHRA, CDR2 YSYEKL, per germline. Trimming removed 1 base from V and 4 bases from J, with 16 bases in between. This CDR3 has 17 amino acids. The CDR3 nucleotides read TGCGCCAGCAGCCAAGCCGCGCGGGGACCGGGCACCGGGGAGCTGTTTTTT. Amino acid sequence: CASSQAARGPGTGELFF.

This chain joins TRBV6-1 and TRBJ2-7; maybe TRBD2 (5 bases). The CDR3 runs to 12 residues. The V gene's germline CDR1 is MNHNS and CDR2 SASEGT. The CDR3 spells CAVAGLPYEQYF. The CDR3 DNA sequence: TGTGCGGTGGCGGGCCTACCCTACGAGCAGTACTTC.

This chain uses TRBV9 with TRBJ2-6, with unresolved D. The germline V gene has CDR1 SGDLS and CDR2 YYNGEE. V was shortened by 6 bases and J by 3 bases, with 7 bases between the two germline ends. The CDR3 has 13 amino acids. The CDR3 bases are TGTGCCAGCACCACCTATGGGGCCAACGTCCTGACTTTC. It encodes CASTTYGANVLTF.

The rearrangement joins TRBV10-2 to TRBJ2-1; D unresolved. CDR1 is WSHSY, CDR2 SAAADI, per germline. Trimming cost V 3 bases and J 7 bases, with 7 bases left between them. The CDR3 is 12 amino acids. The CDR3 spells CASSEQINEQFF. In DNA form, the CDR3 reads TGCGCCAGCAGTGAACAGATTAATGAGCAGTTCTTC.

The chain is built from TRBV13 and TRBJ2-1; no clear D gene. V gave up 5 bases and J gave up 3 bases, with 5 bases separating them. The germline V gene has CDR1 PRHDT and CDR2 FYEKMQ (reference sequence). The CDR3 extends over 12 amino acids. This CDR3 is CASSPNYNEQFF. In DNA form, the CDR3 reads TGTGCCAGCAGCCCTAACTACAATGAGCAGTTCTTC.

The chain's CDR3 is CATSPGTGGLNTEAFF. The DNA for the CDR3 is TGTGCCACCAGTCCAGGGACAGGGGGCTTGAACACTGAAGCTTTCTTT. The genes are TRBV15 and TRBJ1-1; 12 positions match TRBD1. Unmatched junction bases numbered 5, after V lost 6 bases and J lost 0 bases. The CDR3 runs 16 residues. From germline, CDR1 is LNHNV and CDR2 YYDKDF (reference sequence).

This clone was seen just once. The chain couples TRBV14 to TRBJ2-1; 11 nucleotides align to TRBD2. Germline CDR1 SGHDN, CDR2 FVKESK. This CDR3 is 14 amino acids long. The J segment lost 7 bases and the V segment lost 4 bases, leaving 3 bases of the junction unmatched. CDR3 loop: CASSRLAGWNEQFF. CDR3 DNA sequence: TGTGCCAGCAGCCGACTAGCGGGATGGAATGAGCAGTTCTTC.

This chain joins TRBV28 and TRBJ2-1, with D maybe TRBD2 (6 bases). Trimming left V 3 bases short and J 4 bases short, with 10 bases between. CDR3 size: 14 residues. Per the germline V gene, CDR1 is MDHEN and CDR2 is SYDVKM. CDR3 sequence: CASSLRGWYNEQFF. CDR3 nucleotide sequence: TGTGCCAGCAGTTTGCGGGGATGGTACAATGAGCAGTTCTTC.

The chain recombines TRBV7-9 with TRBJ2-7, with 8 nucleotides matching TRBD1. Germline V gene sequence: CDR1 SEHNR, CDR2 FQNEAQ (reference sequence). This CDR3 is 15 amino acids long. Trimming cost V 4 bases and J 3 bases; bases outside gene matches: 8. CDR3 nucleotide sequence: TGTGCCAGCAGCTCAAAGGGACAGGCAGACTACGAGCAGTACTTC. Amino acid sequence: CASSSKGQADYEQYF.

This chain links TRBV4-3 with TRBJ2-3, with D possibly matching TRBD2 (6 bases). CDR3 length: 16 amino acids. The ends were cut back, 0 bases at V and 0 bases at J, with 10 bases in the middle. Germline CDR1 is LGHNA and CDR2 is YSLEER. CDR3 region: CASSQDISGSTDTQYF. CDR3 coding DNA: TGCGCCAGCAGCCAAGATATCAGCGGGAGCACAGATACGCAGTATTTT.

The chain joins TRBV5-1 to TRBJ2-7, with D unclear. V shed 2 bases and J shed 4 bases, with 4 bases lying between them. The CDR3 consists of 11 residues. Looked up from germline, CDR1 is SGHRS and CDR2 is YFSETQ. CDR3 bases: TGCGCCAGCAGCTTTGAGTACGAGCAGTACTTC. This translates into CASSFEYEQYF.

The chain's CDR3 is CAWTGWTNEKLFF. The CDR3 nucleotides read TGTGCCTGGACAGGATGGACTAATGAAAAACTGTTTTTT. The chain links TRBV30 to TRBJ1-4; D uncertain. Trimming took off 4 bases at V and 2 bases at J, with 8 bases between the two ends. Looked up from germline, CDR1 is GTSNPN and CDR2 is SVGIG (reference sequence). This CDR3 has 13 amino acids.

A word on this clone: This sample includes further DNA sequences coding for the same CDR3. The V gene is TRBV9, the J gene TRBJ2-7; D is possibly TRBD2 (5 bases). Germline CDR1 and CDR2: SGDLS and YYNGEE. Trimming removed 4 bases from V and 3 bases from J, with 8 bases in between. CDR3 length equals 12 residues. The DNA for the CDR3 is TGTGCCAGCAGCCCTGGAGGCTACGAGCAGTACTTC. Its translation is CASSPGGYEQYF.

The chain is built from TRBV6-4 and TRBJ1-1, with 8 bases aligning to TRBD1. CDR3 size: 14 residues. J was trimmed by 5 bases and V by 3 bases; bases with no gene match: 5. CDR1 and CDR2 (germline): MRHNA, SNTAGT. The CDR3 sequence is CASSDTDRGTEAFF. The CDR3, as DNA: TGTGCCAGCAGTGATACTGACAGGGGTACTGAAGCTTTCTTT.

V and J are TRBV19 and TRBJ1-2, with a weak D call TRBD1 (6 bases). Trimming took 2 bases from V and 2 from J, leaving 9 bases between them. CDR1 and CDR2 (germline): LNHDA, SQIVND (reference sequence). The CDR3 totals 14 residues. CDR3 sequence reads: CASSISGQNYGYTF. CDR3 sequence (DNA): TGTGCCAGTAGTATATCTGGACAGAACTATGGCTACACCTTC.